This is a list of T cell receptor beta chains from one sample in a study of T cells in Graves' hyperthyroidism and ophthalmopathy. TCRdb used MiXCR to reprocess the multiplex PCR reads, holding one entry per CDR3 protein. This table has a few hundred thousand distinct CDR3 sequences, approximately 15% appearing once. The sample consisted of blood. All receptors come from a woman aged 18-30 years with Graves' hyperthyroidism. CDR3s include the opening cysteine and the closing phenylalanine or tryptophan. Fields, in order: CDR3 protein, CDR3 DNA, J gene, clone size, D gene, V gene. A D gene is named only where the DNA matches it firmly. Size values are once, few and many counts, or a class for expanded clones, and some rows have none.

CDR3: CASSLSQPSNYGYTF
DNA: TGTGCCAGCAGTTTATCCCAACCCTCTAACTATGGCTACACCTTC
J: TRBJ1-2
size: many
D: NA
V: TRBV28

CDR3: CASRGYREGADQPQHF
DNA: TGTGCCAGCAGGGGATACAGGGAAGGGGCCGATCAGCCCCAGCATTTT
J: TRBJ1-5
size: many
D: NA
V: TRBV2

CDR3: CASSPGQGVGSPLHF
DNA: TGTGCCAGCTCTCCCGGACAGGGGGTGGGTTCACCCCTCCACTTT
J: TRBJ1-6
size: many
D: TRBD1
V: TRBV18

CDR3: CASSLTSGIGELFF
DNA: TGTGCCAGCAGCCTAACTAGCGGGATAGGGGAGCTGTTTTTT
J: TRBJ2-2
size: NA
D: TRBD2
V: TRBV12-3/TRBV12-4

CDR3: CSAADRGEGEKLFF
DNA: TGCAGTGCGGCCGACAGGGGAGAGGGTGAAAAACTGTTTTTT
J: TRBJ1-4
size: many
D: TRBD1
V: TRBV20-1

CDR3: CASSLGGEARGPSRNEQFF
DNA: TGTGCCAGCAGTTTAGGGGGGGAGGCCAGGGGCCCTTCCCGGAATGAGCAGTTCTTC
J: TRBJ2-1
size: many
D: NA
V: TRBV12-3/TRBV12-4

CDR3: CASSRRDFNTEAFF
DNA: TGTGCCAGCAGCCGCCGGGACTTTAACACTGAAGCTTTCTTT
J: TRBJ1-1
size: many
D: NA
V: TRBV6-1

CDR3: CASSLTPGQGSNNEQFF
DNA: TGTGCCAGCAGTTTGACTCCGGGACAGGGTAGCAACAATGAGCAGTTCTTC
J: TRBJ2-1
size: many
D: TRBD1
V: TRBV28

CDR3: CASSPPSGPWDTIYF
DNA: TGTGCCAGCTCACCTCCTTCCGGGCCCTGGGACACCATATATTTT
J: TRBJ1-3
size: few
D: NA
V: TRBV18

CDR3: CASSFSDRGLQETQYF
DNA: TGTGCCAGCAGTTTTTCGGACAGGGGACTTCAAGAGACCCAGTACTTC
J: TRBJ2-5
size: many
D: TRBD1
V: TRBV28

CDR3: CASSSTGSQETQYF
DNA: TGTGCCAGCAGCTCCACAGGGTCCCAAGAGACCCAGTACTTC
J: TRBJ2-5
size: many
D: NA
V: TRBV5-5

CDR3: CASSLMRTATDTQYF
DNA: TGTGCCAGCAGTTTGATGCGGACGGCCACAGATACGCAGTATTTT
J: TRBJ2-3
size: many
D: NA
V: TRBV28

CDR3: CASSEIRGSSYEQYF
DNA: TGTGCCAGCAGTGAGATACGCGGCAGCTCCTACGAGCAGTACTTC
J: TRBJ2-7
size: many
D: NA
V: TRBV2

CDR3: CSVASRRSEQYF
DNA: TGCAGTGTGGCTTCCAGGCGATCGGAGCAGTACTTC
J: TRBJ2-7
size: once
D: NA
V: TRBV20-1

CDR3: CATTGTSGSNEQFF
DNA: TGTGCCACGACCGGGACTAGCGGGAGTAACGAGCAGTTCTTC
J: TRBJ2-1
size: many
D: TRBD2
V: TRBV28

CDR3: CASSHGTAGTEAFF
DNA: TGTGCCAGCAGCCACGGGACAGCCGGCACTGAAGCTTTCTTT
J: TRBJ1-1
size: NA
D: TRBD1
V: TRBV4-2

CDR3: CASSLDRFNQPQHF
DNA: TGTGCCAGCAGTTTGGACAGGTTCAATCAGCCCCAGCATTTT
J: TRBJ1-5
size: many
D: TRBD1
V: TRBV27

CDR3: CASSLVRAGSYEQYF
DNA: TGCGCCAGCAGCTTGGTAAGGGCCGGATCCTACGAGCAGTACTTC
J: TRBJ2-7
size: few
D: NA
V: TRBV5-1

CDR3: CASSEGVDGYTF
DNA: TGTGCCAGCAGCGAGGGAGTAGACGGCTACACCTTC
J: TRBJ1-2
size: many
D: NA
V: TRBV5-6

CDR3: CSASGNTDWNRVDTQYF
DNA: TGCAGTGCTAGCGGGAATACCGACTGGAATCGGGTAGATACGCAGTATTTT
J: TRBJ2-3
size: many
D: NA
V: TRBV20-1